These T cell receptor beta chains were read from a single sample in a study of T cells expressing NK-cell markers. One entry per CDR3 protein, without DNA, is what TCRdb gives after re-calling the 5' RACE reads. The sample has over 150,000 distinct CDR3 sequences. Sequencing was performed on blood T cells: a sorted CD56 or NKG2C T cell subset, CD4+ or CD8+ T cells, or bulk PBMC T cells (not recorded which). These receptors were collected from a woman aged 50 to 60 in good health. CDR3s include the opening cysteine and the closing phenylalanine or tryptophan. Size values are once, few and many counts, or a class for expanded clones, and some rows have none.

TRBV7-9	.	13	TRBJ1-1	CASSLAEQTEAFF
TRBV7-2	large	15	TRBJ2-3	CASSPGLAVTDTQYF
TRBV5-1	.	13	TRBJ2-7	CASGGFSSYEQYF
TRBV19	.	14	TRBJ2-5	CASSGRQPQETQYF
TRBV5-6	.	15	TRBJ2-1	CASSTTSGSEVEQFF
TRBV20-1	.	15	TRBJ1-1	CSARSFGGLDTEAFF
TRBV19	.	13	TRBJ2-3	CASSTGTRDTQYF
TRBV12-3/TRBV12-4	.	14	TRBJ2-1	CASSFAPRKTEQFF
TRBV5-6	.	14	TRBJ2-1	CASSLADFPHEQFF
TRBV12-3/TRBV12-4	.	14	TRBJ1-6	CASTKYAALVPLHF
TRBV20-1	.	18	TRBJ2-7	CSVRTHLQGELSSYEQYF
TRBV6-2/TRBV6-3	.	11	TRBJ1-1	CASNTGHEAFF
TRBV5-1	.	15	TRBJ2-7	CASKITGLAGYEQYF
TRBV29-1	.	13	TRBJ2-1	CSVDRPIDDEQFF
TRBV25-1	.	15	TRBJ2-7	CASSENTWDSYEQYF
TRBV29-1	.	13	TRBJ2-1	CSVRTGGRDEQFF
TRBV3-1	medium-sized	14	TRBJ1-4	CASSPPRASEKLFF
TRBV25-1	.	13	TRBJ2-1	CASSEVGIGEQFF
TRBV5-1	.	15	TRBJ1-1	CASSGGPGRNTEAFF
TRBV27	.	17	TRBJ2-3	CASSTASGALHTDTQYF
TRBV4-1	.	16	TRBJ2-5	CASSQDSSGSQKTQYF
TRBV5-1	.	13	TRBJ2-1	CASSSFSVDEQFF
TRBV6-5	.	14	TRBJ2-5	CASSHGGLQETQYF
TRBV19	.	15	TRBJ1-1	CASSMAAGGNTEAFF
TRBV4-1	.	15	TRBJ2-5	CASSLYSSEKETQYF
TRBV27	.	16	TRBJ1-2	CASSFLAADTNYGYTF
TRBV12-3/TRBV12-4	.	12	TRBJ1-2	CASRDAGYGYTF
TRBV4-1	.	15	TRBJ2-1	CASSQEASGRGEQFF
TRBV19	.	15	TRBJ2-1	CASSTLVLREDEQFF
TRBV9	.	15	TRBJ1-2	CASSQGQGLRYGYTF
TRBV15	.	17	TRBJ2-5	CATSRDEKGLARETQYF
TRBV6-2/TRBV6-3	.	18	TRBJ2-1	CASSYPSLASSSYNEQFF
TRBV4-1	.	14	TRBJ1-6	CASSLSSYNSPLHF
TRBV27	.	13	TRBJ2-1	CASMAGGGYEQFF
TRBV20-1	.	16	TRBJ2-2	CSAKASGRAGVGELFF
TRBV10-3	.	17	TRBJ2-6	CATLPLAGASGANVLTF
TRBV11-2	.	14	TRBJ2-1	CASSLDPGTDEQFF
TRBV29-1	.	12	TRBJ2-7	CSVVYRGYEQYF
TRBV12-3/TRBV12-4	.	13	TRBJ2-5	CASSYDRGWTQYF
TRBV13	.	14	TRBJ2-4	CASSPRMEKNIQYF
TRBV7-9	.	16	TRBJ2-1	CASSSGQTSSYNEQFF
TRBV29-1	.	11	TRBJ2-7	CSVEWGHEQYF
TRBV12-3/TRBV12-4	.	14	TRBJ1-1	CASSLLWANTEAFF
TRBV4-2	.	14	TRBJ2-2	CASSQEQITGELFF
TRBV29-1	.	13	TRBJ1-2	CSVVGAPNYGYTF
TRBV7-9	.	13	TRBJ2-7	CASSPRHSYEQYF
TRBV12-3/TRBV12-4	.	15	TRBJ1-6	CASSLRQDYISPLHF
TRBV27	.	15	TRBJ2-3	CASLTGTGTPDTQYF
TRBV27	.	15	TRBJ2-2	CASISRGNNTGELFF
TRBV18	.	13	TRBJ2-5	CASSPTVRETQYF